This passage covers 2 T cell receptor beta chains from one sample sequenced in a study of human T cells and chemical hapten exposure. Time point described: patch test 1, 2 weeks after DPC sensitization. As to treatment: therapeutic diphenylcyclopropenone sensitization with weekly scalp DPC. TCRdb recomputed calls from the RACE reads with MiXCR, one row per CDR3 protein. The sample yields 150,000 to 200,000 distinct CDR3 sequences, 14% seen once. The sequenced sample was whole blood, obtained in connection with sensitization to the hapten diphenylcyclopropenone (DPC). These receptor sequences come from a woman aged 25 to 45 with alopecia areata. Some clones in this sample may be carry-over from other donors' samples.

The rearrangement joins TRBV30 to TRBJ1-1; 7 bases fit TRBD1. Germline V gene sequence: CDR1 GTSNPN, CDR2 SVGIG (reference sequence). With V trimmed by 6 bases and J by 2 bases, 12 bases remained unmatched. This CDR3 region has 15 residues. CDR3 sequence: CACIGKGAGNTEAFF. The CDR3 DNA reads TGTGCCTGTATTGGCAAGGGGGCCGGAAACACTGAAGCTTTCTTT.

This clonotype was seen a handful of times. CDR3 bases: TGCGCCAGCAGCTTGGGAGCGGGACTGAACACCGGGGAGCTGTTTTTT. Translated, it gives CASSLGAGLNTGELFF. V is TRBV5-1 and J is TRBJ2-2; TRBD2 agrees at 7 bases. This CDR3 comprises 16 residues. Germline CDR1 and CDR2: SGHRS and YFSETQ. V lost 0 bases and J lost 1; bases outside the gene matches: 3.